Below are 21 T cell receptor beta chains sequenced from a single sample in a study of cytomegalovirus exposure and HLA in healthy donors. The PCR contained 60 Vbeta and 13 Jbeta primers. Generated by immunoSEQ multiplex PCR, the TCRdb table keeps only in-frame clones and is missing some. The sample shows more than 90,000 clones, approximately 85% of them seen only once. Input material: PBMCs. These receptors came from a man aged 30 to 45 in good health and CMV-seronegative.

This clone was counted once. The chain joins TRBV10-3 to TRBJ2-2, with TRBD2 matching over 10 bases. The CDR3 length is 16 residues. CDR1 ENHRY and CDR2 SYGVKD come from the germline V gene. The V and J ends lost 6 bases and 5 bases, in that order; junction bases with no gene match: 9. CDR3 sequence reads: CAIRDLAGGRTGELFF. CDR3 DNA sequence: TGTGCCATCAGGGACTTAGCGGGGGGACGAACCGGGGAGCTGTTTTTT.

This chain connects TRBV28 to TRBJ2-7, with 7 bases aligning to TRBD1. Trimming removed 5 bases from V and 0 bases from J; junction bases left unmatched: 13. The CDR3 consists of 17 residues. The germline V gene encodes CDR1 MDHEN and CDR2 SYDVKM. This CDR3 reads CASSPYKQGFSSYEQYF. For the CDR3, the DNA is TGTGCCAGCAGTCCCTACAAACAGGGGTTTAGCTCCTACGAGCAGTACTTC.

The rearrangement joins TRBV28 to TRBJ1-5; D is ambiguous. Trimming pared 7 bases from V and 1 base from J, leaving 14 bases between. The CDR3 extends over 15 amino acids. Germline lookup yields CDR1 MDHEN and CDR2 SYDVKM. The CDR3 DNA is TGTGCCAGCATGGAGGGAGGATTGAGCAATCAGCCCCAGCATTTT. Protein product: CASMEGGLSNQPQHF.

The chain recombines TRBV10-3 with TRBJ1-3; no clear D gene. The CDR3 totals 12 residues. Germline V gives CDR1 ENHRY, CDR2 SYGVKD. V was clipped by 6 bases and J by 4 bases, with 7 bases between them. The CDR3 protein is CAISGIGNTIYF. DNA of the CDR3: TGTGCCATCAGCGGGATCGGAAACACCATATATTTT.

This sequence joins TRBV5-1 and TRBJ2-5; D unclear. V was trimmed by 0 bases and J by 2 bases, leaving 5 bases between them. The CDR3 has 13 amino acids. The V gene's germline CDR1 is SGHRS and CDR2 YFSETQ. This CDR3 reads CASSLGRQETQYF. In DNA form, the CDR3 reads TGCGCCAGCAGCTTGGGCAGACAAGAGACCCAGTACTTC.

CDR3 coding DNA: TGTGCCAGCAGCTTGCGAACAGGGATTCAGTACTTC. The encoded protein is CASSLRTGIQYF. The rearrangement uses TRBV5-6 and TRBJ2-4; weak D call: TRBD1 (6 bases). The V end lost 1 base, the J end lost 10 bases, and 9 bases lay between the germline ends. Looked up from germline, CDR1 is SGHDT and CDR2 is YYEEEE. The CDR3 is made up of 12 amino acids.

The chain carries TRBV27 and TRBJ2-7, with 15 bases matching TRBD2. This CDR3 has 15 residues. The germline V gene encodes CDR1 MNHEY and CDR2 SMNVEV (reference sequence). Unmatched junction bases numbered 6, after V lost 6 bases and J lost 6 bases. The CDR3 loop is CASSRGLAGGREQYF. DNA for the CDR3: TGTGCCAGCAGCCGGGGACTAGCGGGGGGACGCGAGCAGTACTTC.

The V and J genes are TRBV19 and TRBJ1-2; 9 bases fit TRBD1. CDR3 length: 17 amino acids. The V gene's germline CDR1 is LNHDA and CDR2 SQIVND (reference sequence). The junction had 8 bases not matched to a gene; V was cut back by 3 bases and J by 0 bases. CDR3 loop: CASSIGQGREANYGYTF. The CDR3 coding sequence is TGTGCCAGTAGTATCGGACAGGGGCGGGAAGCTAACTATGGCTACACCTTC.

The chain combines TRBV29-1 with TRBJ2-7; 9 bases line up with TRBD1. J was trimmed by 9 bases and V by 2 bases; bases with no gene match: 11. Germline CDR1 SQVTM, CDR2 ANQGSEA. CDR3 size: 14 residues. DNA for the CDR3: TGCAGCGTTGAAAAAGGGGACAGGGCGACCGGGCAGTACTTC. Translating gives CSVEKGDRATGQYF.

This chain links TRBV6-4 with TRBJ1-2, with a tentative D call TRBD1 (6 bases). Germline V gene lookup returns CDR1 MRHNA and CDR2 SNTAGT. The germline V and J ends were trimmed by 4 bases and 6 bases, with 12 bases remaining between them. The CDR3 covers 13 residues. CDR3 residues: CASSAQQGNGYTF. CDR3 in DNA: TGTGCCAGCAGTGCACAACAGGGTAATGGCTACACCTTC.

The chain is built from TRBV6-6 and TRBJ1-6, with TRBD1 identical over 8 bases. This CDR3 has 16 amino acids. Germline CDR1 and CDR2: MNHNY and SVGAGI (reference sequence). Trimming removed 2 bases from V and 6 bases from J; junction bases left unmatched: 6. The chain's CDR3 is CASSYLPDRGNSPLHF. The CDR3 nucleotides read TGTGCCAGCAGTTACCTTCCAGACAGGGGTAATTCACCCCTCCACTTT.

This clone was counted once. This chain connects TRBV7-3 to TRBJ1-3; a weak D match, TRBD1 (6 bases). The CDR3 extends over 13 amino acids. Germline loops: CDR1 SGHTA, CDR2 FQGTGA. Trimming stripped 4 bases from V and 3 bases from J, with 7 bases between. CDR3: CASSSGVGNTIYF. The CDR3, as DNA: TGTGCCAGCAGCTCAGGGGTTGGAAACACCATATATTTT.

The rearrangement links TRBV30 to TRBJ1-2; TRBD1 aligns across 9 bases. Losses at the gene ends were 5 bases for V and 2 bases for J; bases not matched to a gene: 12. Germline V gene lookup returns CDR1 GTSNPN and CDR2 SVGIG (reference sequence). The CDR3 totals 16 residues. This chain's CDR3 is CAWLTRRTGENYGYTF. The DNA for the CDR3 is TGTGCCTGGCTTACACGGAGGACAGGGGAAAACTATGGCTACACCTTC.

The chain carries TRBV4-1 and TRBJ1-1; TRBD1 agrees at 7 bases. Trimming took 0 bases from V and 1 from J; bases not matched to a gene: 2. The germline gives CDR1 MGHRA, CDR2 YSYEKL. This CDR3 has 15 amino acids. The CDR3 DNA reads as TGCGCCAGCAGCCAAGACCGACAGGGGAACACTGAAGCTTTCTTT. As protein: CASSQDRQGNTEAFF.

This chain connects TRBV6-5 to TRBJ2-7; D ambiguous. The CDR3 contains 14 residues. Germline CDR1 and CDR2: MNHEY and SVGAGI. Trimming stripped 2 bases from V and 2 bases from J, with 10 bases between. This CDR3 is CASSYDSFPYEQYF. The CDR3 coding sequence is TGTGCCAGCAGTTACGACTCATTTCCCTACGAGCAGTACTTC.

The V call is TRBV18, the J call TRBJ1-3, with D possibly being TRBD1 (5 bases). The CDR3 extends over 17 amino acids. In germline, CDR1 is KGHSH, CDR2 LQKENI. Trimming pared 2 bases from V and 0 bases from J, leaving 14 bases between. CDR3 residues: CASSPAQDGHSGNTIYF. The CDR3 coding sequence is TGTGCCAGCTCACCAGCCCAGGACGGACACTCTGGAAACACCATATATTTT.

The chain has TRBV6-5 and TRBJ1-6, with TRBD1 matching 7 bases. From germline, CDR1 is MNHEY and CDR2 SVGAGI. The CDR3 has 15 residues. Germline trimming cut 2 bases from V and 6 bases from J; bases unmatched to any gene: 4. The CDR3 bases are TGTGCCAGCAGTTACCTAGGGACAGTTAATTCACCCCTCCACTTT. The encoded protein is CASSYLGTVNSPLHF.

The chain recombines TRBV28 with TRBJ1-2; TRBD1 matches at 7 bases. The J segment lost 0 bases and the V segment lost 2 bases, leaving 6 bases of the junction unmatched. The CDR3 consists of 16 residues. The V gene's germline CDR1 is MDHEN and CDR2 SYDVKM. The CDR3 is CASSLIGTETNYGYTF. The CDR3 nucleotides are TGTGCCAGCAGTTTAATCGGGACAGAGACTAACTATGGCTACACCTTC.

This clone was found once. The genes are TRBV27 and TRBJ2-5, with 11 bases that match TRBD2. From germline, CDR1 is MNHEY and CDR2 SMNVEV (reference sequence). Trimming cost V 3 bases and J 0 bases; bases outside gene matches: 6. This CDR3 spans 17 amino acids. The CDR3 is CASSLTASGGYQETQYF. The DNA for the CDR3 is TGTGCCAGCAGTTTGACGGCTAGCGGGGGGTACCAAGAGACCCAGTACTTC.

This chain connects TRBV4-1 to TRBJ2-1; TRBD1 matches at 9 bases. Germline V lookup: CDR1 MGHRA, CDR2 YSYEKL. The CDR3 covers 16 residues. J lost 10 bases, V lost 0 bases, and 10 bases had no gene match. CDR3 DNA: TGCGCCAGCAGCCAAGAAAAGCGGACAGGGGCTACAGAGCAGTTCTTC. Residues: CASSQEKRTGATEQFF.

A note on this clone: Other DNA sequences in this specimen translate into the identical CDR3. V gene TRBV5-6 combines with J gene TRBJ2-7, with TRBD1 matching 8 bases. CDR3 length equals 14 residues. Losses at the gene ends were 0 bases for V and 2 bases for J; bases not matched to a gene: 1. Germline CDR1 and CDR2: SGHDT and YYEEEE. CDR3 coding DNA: TGTGCCAGCAGCTTGGGGACAGGGACCTACGAGCAGTACTTC. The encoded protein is CASSLGTGTYEQYF.